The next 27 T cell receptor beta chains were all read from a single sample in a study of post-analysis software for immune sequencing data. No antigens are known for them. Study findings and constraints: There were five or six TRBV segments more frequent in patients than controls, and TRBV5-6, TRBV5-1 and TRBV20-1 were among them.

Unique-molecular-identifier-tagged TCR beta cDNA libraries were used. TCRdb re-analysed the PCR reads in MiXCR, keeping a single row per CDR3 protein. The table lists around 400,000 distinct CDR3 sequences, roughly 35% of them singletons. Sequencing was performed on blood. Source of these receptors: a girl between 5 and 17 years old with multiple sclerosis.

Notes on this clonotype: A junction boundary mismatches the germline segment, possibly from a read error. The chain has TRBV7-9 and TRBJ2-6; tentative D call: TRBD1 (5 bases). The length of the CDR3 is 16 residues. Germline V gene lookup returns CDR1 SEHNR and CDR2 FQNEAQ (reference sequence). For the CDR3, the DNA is TGTGCCAGCAGCTTAGCGGGATACTCTGGGGCCAACTTCCTGACTTTC. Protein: CASSLAGYSGANFLTF.

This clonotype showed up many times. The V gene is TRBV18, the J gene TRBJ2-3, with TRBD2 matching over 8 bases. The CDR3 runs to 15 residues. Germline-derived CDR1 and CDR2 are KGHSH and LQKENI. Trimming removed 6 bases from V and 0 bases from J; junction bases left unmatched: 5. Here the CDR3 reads CASSGREESTDTQYF. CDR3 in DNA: TGTGCCAGCTCCGGGAGGGAGGAGAGCACAGATACGCAGTATTTT.

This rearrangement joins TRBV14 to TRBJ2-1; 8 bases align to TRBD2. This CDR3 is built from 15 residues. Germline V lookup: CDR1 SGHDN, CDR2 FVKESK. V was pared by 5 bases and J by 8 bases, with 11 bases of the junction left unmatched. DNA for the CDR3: TGTGCCAGCAGCGGGCGGGGGGCTCATGGGGATGAGCAGTTCTTC. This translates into CASSGRGAHGDEQFF.

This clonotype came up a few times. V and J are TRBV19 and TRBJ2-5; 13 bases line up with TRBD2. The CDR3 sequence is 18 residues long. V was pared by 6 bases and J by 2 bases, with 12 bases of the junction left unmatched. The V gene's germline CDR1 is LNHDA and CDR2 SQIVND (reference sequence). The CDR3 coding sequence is TGTGCCAGTAGCCCTGACGGACTAGCGGGGGTGATACAAGAGACCCAGTACTTC. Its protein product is CASSPDGLAGVIQETQYF.

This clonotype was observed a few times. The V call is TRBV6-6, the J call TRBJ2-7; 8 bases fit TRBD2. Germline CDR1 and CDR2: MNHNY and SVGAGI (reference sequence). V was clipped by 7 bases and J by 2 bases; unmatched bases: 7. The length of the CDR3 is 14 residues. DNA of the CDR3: TGTGCCAGCAAGCCGCGGGGGGTCCCCTACGAGCAGTACTTC. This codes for CASKPRGVPYEQYF.

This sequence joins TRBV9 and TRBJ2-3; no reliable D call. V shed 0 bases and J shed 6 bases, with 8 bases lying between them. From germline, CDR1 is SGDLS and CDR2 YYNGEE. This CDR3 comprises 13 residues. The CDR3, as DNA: TGTGCCAGCAGCGTAGTTCTCGGCGATACGCAGTATTTT. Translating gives CASSVVLGDTQYF.

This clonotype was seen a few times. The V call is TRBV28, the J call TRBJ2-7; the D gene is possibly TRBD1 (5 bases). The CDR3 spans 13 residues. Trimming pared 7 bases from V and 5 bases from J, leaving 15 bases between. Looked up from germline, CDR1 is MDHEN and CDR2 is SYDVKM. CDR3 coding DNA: TGTGCCAGCACCCAAGGCAGGGCCCACGAGCAGTACTTC. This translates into CASTQGRAHEQYF.

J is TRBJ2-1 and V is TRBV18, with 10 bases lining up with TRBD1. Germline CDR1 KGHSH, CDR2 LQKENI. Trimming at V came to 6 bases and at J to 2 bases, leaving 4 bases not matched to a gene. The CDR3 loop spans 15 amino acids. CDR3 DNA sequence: TGTGCCAGCTCCCGGGACAGGGGCCCCTACAATGAGCAGTTCTTC. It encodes CASSRDRGPYNEQFF.

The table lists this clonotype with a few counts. CDR3: CASSTSGSQETQYF. CDR3 in DNA: TGTGCCAGCAGCACATCAGGGAGCCAAGAGACCCAGTACTTC. This sequence joins TRBV28 and TRBJ2-5; D is possibly TRBD1 or TRBD2 (5 bases each). V lost 6 bases and J 1 base, leaving 12 bases between the germline ends. CDR3 length: 14 amino acids. From germline, CDR1 is MDHEN and CDR2 SYDVKM.

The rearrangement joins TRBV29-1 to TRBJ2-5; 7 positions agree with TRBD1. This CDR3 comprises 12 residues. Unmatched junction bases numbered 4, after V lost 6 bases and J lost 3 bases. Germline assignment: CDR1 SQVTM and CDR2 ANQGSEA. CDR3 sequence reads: CSVRGQEETQYF. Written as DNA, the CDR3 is TGCAGCGTACGCGGACAGGAAGAGACCCAGTACTTC.

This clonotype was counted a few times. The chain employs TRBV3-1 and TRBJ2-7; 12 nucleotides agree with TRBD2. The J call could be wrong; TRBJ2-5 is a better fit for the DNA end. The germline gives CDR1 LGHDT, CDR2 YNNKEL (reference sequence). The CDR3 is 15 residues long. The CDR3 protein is CASSPGLAGWETQYF. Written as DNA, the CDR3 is TGTGCCAGCAGCCCTGGACTAGCGGGATGGGAGACCCAGTACTTC.

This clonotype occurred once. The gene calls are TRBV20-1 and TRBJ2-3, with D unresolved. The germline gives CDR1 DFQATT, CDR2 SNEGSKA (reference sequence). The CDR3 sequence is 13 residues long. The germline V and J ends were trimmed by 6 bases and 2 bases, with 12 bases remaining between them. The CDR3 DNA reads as TGCAGTGCCATTTACAAACCCACAGATACGCAGTATTTT. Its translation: CSAIYKPTDTQYF.

CDR3 nucleotides: TGTGCCAGCAGCCCCCGCGGAGGGTTTCCCTACGAGCAGTTCTTC. Its protein product is CASSPRGGFPYEQFF. The chain is built from TRBV7-3 and TRBJ2-1; tentative D call: TRBD2 (6 bases). In germline, CDR1 is SGHTA, CDR2 FQGTGA. CDR3 size: 15 residues. The germline V and J ends were trimmed by 5 bases and 10 bases, with 21 bases remaining between them.

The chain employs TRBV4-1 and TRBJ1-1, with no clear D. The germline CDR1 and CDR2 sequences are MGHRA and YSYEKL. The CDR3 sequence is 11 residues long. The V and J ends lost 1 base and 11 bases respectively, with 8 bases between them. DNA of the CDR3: TGCGCCAGCAGCCAAGGTTTTGACGCTTTCTTT. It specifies CASSQGFDAFF.

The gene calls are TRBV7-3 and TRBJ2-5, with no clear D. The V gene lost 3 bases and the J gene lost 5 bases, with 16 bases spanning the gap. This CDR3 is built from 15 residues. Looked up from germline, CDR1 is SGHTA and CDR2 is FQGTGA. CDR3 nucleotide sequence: TGTGCCAGCAGCTTCGCCCCAGGTTTCGAGGAGACCCAGTACTTC. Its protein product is CASSFAPGFEETQYF.

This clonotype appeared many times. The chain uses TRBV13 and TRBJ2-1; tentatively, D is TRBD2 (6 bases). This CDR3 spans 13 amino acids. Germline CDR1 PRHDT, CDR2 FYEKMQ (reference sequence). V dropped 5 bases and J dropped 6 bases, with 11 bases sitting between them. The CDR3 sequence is CASSPETSNEQFF. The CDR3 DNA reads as TGTGCCAGCAGCCCCGAGACTAGCAATGAGCAGTTCTTC.

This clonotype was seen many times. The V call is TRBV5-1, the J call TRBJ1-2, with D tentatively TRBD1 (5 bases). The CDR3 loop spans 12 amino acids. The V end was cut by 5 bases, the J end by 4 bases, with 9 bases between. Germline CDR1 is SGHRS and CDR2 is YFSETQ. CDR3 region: CASSSGTYGYTF. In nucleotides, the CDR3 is TGCGCCAGCAGTTCAGGGACCTATGGCTACACCTTC.

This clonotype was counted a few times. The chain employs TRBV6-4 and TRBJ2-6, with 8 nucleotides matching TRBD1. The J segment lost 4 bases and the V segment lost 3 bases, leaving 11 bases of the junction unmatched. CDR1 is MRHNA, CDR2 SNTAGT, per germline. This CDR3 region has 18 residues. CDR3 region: CASSEFGTGSRGANVLTF. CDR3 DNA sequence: TGTGCCAGCAGTGAATTCGGGACAGGCTCTAGGGGGGCCAACGTCCTGACTTTC.

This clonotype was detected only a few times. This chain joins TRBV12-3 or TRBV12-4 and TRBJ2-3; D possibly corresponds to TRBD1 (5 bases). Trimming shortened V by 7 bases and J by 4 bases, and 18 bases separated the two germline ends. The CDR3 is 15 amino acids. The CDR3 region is CASNLGQGWSDTQYF. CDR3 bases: TGTGCCAGCAACCTGGGGCAGGGTTGGTCAGATACGCAGTATTTT.

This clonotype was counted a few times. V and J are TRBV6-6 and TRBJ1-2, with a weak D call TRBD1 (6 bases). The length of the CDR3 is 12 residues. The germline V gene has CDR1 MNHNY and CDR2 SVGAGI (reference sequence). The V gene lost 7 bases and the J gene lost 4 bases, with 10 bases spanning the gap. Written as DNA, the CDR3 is TGTGCCAGCACCCCAGGGGTCTATGGCTACACCTTC. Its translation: CASTPGVYGYTF.

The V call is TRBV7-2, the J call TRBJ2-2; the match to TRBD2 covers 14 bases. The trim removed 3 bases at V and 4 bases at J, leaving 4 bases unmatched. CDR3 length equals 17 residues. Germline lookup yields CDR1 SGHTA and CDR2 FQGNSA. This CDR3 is CASSFGLAGGLTGELFF. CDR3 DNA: TGTGCCAGCAGCTTCGGACTAGCGGGGGGTCTCACCGGGGAGCTGTTTTTT.

The CDR3 here is CASSLGRTSTDTQYF. The CDR3, as DNA: TGCGCCAGCAGCTTGGGAAGGACTAGCACAGATACGCAGTATTTT. V is TRBV5-1 and J is TRBJ2-3; maybe TRBD2 (5 bases). CDR1 is SGHRS and CDR2 is YFSETQ in the germline V gene. The CDR3 sequence is 15 residues long. Trimming pared 0 bases from V and 0 bases from J, leaving 8 bases between.

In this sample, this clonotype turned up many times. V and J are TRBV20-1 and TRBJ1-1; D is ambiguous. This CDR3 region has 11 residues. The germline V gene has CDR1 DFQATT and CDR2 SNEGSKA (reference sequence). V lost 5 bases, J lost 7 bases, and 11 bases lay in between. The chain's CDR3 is CSAPRRSEAFF. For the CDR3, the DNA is TGCAGTGCTCCAAGAAGGAGTGAAGCTTTCTTT.

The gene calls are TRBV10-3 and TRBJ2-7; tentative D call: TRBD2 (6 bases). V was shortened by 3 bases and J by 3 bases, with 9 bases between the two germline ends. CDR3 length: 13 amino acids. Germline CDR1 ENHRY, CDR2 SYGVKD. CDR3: CAISDGGSYEQYF. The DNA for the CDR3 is TGTGCCATCAGTGATGGAGGGAGCTACGAGCAGTACTTC.

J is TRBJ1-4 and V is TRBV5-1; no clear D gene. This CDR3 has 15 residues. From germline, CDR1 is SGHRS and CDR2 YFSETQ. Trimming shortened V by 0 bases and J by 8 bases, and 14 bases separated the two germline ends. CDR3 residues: CASSLVPRDGEKLFF. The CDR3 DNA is TGCGCCAGCAGCTTGGTACCGAGAGATGGGGAAAAACTGTTTTTT.

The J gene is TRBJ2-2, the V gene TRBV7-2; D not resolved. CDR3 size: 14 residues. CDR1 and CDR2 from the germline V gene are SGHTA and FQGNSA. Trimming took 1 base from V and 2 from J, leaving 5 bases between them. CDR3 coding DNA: TGTGCCAGCAGCTTAGGAGTCAACACCGGGGAGCTGTTTTTT. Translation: CASSLGVNTGELFF.

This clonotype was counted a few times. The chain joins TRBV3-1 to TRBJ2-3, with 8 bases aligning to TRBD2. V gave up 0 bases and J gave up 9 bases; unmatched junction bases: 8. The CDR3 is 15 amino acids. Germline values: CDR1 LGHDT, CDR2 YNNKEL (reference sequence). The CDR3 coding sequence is TGTGCCAGCAGCCAAGAGGGACTAGGCCCCACGACGCAGTATTTT. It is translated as CASSQEGLGPTTQYF.